The clone carrying this TCR beta chain appeared a few times. Trimming cost V 4 bases and J 7 bases, with 14 bases left between them. Germline assignment: CDR1 SGHRS and CDR2 YFSETQ. The CDR3 contains 13 residues. This entry comes from a study of tumor-infiltrating lymphocytes in localized non-small cell lung cancer. Measured with immunoSEQ multiplex PCR; TCRdb has only the in-frame clones, and not every one. The sample carries tens of thousands of clones, around 62% recorded once. The chain recombines TRBV5-1 with TRBJ1-1; D remains unclear. Specimen: lung tumor tissue. This receptor was identified in a human donor with non-small cell lung cancer. The CDR3 nucleotides are TGCGCCAGCAGCGTCGGATGGGTTGGTGAAGCTTTCTTT. Its translation: CASSVGWVGEAFF.